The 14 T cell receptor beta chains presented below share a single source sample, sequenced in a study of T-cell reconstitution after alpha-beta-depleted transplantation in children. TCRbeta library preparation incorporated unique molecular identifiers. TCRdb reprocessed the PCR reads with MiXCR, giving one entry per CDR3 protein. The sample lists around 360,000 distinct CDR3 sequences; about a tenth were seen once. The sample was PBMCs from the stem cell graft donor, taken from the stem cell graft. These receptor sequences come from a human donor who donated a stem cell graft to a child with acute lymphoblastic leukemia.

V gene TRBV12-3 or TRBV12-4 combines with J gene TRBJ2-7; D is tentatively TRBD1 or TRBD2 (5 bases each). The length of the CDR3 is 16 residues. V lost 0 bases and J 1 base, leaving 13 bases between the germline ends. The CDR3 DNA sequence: TGTGCCAGCAGTTTAGCTCTGGGGGTGCCTTCCTACGAGCAGTACTTC. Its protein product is CASSLALGVPSYEQYF.

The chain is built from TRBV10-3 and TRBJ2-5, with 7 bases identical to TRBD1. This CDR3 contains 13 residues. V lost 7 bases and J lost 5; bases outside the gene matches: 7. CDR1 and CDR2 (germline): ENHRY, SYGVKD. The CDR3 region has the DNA TGTGCCATCACCGCGACAGGGAAGGAGACCCAGTACTTC. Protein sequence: CAITATGKETQYF.

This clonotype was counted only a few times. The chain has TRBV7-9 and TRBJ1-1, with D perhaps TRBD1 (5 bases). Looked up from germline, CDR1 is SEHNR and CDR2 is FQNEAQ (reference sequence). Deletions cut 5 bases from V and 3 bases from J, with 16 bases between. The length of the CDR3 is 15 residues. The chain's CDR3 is CASSPGLMGYTEAFF. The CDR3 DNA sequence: TGTGCCAGCAGCCCGGGGCTAATGGGGTACACTGAAGCTTTCTTT.

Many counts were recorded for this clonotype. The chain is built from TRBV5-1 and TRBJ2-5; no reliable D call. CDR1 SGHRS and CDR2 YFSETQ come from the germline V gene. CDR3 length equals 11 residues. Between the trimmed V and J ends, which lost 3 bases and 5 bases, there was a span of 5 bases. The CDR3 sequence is CASSYRETQYF. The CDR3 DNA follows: TGCGCCAGCAGCTACCGTGAGACCCAGTACTTC.

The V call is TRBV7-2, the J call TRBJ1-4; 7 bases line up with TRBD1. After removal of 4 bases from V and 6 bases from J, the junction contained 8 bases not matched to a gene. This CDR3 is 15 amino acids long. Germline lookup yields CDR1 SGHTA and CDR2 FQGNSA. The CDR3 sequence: CASSSPGQRHEKLFF. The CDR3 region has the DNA TGTGCCAGCAGCTCACCGGGACAGCGACATGAAAAACTGTTTTTT.

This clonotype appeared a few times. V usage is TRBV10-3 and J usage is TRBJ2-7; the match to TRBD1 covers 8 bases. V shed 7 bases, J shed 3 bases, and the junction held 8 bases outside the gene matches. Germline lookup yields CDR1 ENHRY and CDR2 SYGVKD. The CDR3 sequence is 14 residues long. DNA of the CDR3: TGTGCCATCAAGGCCGGACAGGGTGTCTACGAGCAGTACTTC. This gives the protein CAIKAGQGVYEQYF.

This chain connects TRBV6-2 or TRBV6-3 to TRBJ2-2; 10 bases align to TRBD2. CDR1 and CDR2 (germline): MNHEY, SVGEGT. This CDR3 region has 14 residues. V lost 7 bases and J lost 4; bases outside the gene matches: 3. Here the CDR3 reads CASTIAGGTGELFF. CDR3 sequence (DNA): TGTGCCAGCACAATAGCGGGAGGCACCGGGGAGCTGTTTTTT.

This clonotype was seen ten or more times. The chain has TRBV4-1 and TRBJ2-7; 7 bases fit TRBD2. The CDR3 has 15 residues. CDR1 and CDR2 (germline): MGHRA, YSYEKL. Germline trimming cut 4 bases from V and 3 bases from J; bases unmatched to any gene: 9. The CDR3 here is CASSPIPGRSYEQYF. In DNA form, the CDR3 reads TGCGCCAGCAGCCCTATACCCGGGAGGAGCTACGAGCAGTACTTC.

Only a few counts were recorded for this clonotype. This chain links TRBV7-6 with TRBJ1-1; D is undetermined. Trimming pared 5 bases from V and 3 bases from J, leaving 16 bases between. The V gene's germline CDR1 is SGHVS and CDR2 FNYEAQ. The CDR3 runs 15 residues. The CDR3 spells CASSLTVRAYTEAFF. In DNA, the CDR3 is TGTGCCAGCAGCCTAACAGTTCGGGCATACACTGAAGCTTTCTTT.

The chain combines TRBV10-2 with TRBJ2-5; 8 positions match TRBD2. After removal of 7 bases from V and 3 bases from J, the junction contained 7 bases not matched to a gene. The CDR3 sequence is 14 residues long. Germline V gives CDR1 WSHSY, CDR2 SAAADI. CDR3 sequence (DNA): TGCGCCAGCATTCCCTCGGGAGGGGAAGAGACCCAGTACTTC. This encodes CASIPSGGEETQYF.

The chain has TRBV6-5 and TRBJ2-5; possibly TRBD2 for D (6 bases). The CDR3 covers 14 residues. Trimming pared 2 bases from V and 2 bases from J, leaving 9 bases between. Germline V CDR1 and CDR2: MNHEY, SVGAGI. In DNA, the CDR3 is TGTGCCAGCAGTTACGCCCGGGGGCAAGAGACCCAGTACTTC. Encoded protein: CASSYARGQETQYF.

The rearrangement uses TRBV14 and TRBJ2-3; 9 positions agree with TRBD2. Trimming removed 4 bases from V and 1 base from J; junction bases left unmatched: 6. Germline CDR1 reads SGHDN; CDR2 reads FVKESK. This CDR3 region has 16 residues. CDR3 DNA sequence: TGTGCCAGCAGCCCAGCGGGAGGCTTTCGCACAGATACGCAGTATTTT. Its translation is CASSPAGGFRTDTQYF.

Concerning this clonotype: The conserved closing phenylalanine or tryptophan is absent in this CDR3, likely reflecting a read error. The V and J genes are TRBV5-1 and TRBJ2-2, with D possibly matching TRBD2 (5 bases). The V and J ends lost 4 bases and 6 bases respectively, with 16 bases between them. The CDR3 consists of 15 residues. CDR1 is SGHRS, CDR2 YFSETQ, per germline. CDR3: CASSPRADLAGELFL. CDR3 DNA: TGCGCCAGCAGCCCGAGGGCGGACTTAGCCGGGGAGCTGTTTTTG.

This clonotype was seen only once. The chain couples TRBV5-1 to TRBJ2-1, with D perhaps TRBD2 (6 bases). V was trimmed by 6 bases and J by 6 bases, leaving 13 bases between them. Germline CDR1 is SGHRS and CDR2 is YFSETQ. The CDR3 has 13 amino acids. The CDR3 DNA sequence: TGCGCCAGCATGCGGGACCCAAGCAATGAGCAGTTCTTC. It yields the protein CASMRDPSNEQFF.